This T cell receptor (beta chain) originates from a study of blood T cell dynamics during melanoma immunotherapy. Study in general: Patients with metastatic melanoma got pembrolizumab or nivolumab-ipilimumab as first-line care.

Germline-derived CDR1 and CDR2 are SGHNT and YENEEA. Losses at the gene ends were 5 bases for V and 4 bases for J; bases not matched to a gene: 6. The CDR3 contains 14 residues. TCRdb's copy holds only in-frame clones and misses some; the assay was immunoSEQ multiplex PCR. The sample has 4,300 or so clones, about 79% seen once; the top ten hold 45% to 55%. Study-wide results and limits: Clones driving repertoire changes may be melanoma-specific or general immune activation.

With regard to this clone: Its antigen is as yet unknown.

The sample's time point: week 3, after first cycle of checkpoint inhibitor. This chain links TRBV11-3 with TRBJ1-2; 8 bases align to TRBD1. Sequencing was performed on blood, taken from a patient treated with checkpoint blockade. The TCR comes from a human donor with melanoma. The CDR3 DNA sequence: TGTGCCAGCAGCCACGGGACAGGAGCCTATGGCTACACCTTC. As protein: CASSHGTGAYGYTF.